This T cell receptor beta chain emerged from a study of shared clonotypes between healthy human individuals. Study findings and constraints: Expectations were that clonotype sharing among donors would be affected by sequencing depth. Sorted-subset sequencing was shown by rarefaction to be incomplete despite large depth.

Naive CD8 cells were CD45RO-negative, positively selected for CCR7, excluding terminally differentiated effector memory CD45RA+ cells. Assay execution proceeded at the deep level. Only in-frame clones appear in the TCRdb table, and some are missing; sequencing was by immunoSEQ multiplex PCR. The data contain about 2,100,000 clones, approximately 94% of them singletons. V was clipped by 2 bases and J by 7 bases; unmatched bases: 8. Germline-derived CDR1 and CDR2 are MNHEY and SVGAGI. The CDR3 has 15 residues. Remarks on this clone: What it recognizes is unknown.

This clonotype was sampled from a man between 18 and 29 years old in good health. Some clones in this sample may be carry-over from other donors' samples. Sequencing used naive CD8+ T cells from PBMCs. This chain connects TRBV6-5 to TRBJ2-1, with 7 bases identical to TRBD1. The CDR3 sequence is CASSYRKGQPNEQFF. For the CDR3, the DNA is TGTGCCAGCAGTTACCGAAAGGGACAGCCTAATGAGCAGTTCTTC.